The rows below give T cell receptor beta chains drawn from one sample of a study of blood T cells in healthy people across ages. TCRdb redid the calling of the 5' RACE reads with MiXCR, one entry per CDR3 protein. The repertoire has 270,000 or so distinct CDR3 sequences, less than 30% of them found once; the top ten carry about 30%. The specimen was blood. These TCRs come from a woman aged 70-85 years in good health. The CDR3 runs from the conserved cysteine through the conserved F or W. A D gene is named only where the DNA matches it firmly. A row's size may be missing; if present it is once, few, many or a size class.

J: TRBJ2-1
V: TRBV19
size: .
D: .
CDR3: CASSLRRSYNEQFF
DNA: TGTGCCAGTAGTCTGCGACGATCCTACAATGAGCAGTTCTTC

J: TRBJ2-5
V: TRBV6-5
size: .
D: .
CDR3: CASGPEKTQYF
DNA: TGTGCCAGCGGCCCTGAAAAGACCCAGTACTTC

J: TRBJ2-1
V: TRBV19
size: few
D: TRBD1
CDR3: CASRAQDRVEQFF
DNA: TGTGCCAGTAGGGCTCAGGACAGGGTTGAGCAGTTCTTC

J: TRBJ1-5
V: TRBV20-1
size: few
D: .
CDR3: CSAREPGGSNRPQHF
DNA: TGCAGTGCTAGAGAGCCCGGGGGTTCCAATCGGCCCCAGCATTTT

J: TRBJ2-5
V: TRBV5-1
size: .
D: TRBD2
CDR3: CASSSLMSGKETQYF
DNA: TGCGCCAGCAGCTCCCTTATGAGCGGGAAAGAGACCCAGTACTTC

J: TRBJ2-3
V: TRBV20-1
size: .
D: TRBD2
CDR3: CSARDPGRARDTQYF
DNA: TGCAGTGCTAGAGATCCCGGGAGGGCCAGAGATACGCAGTATTTT

J: TRBJ1-5
V: TRBV24-1
size: .
D: .
CDR3: CATSDGTRGNQPQHF
DNA: TGTGCCACCAGTGATGGGACGAGGGGCAATCAGCCCCAGCATTTT

J: TRBJ1-1
V: TRBV6-5
size: .
D: .
CDR3: CASNRGRNTEAFF
DNA: TGTGCCAGCAACAGAGGGAGGAACACTGAAGCTTTCTTT

J: TRBJ2-1
V: TRBV6-2/TRBV6-3
size: few
D: TRBD2
CDR3: CASSRRLAGGRSYNEQFF
DNA: TGTGCCAGCAGTCGACGACTAGCGGGAGGCCGCTCCTACAATGAGCAGTTCTTC

J: TRBJ2-7
V: TRBV5-4
size: .
D: .
CDR3: CASSLDPGSYEQYF
DNA: TGTGCCAGCAGCTTGGATCCGGGATCCTACGAGCAGTACTTC

J: TRBJ1-2
V: TRBV7-3
size: .
D: .
CDR3: CASSTGPGGYTF
DNA: TGTGCCAGCAGCACGGGACCTGGTGGCTACACCTTC

J: TRBJ2-1
V: TRBV4-1
size: .
D: TRBD2
CDR3: CASSQQTSGIYNEQFF
DNA: TGCGCCAGCAGCCAACAAACTAGCGGAATATACAATGAGCAGTTCTTC

J: TRBJ2-1
V: TRBV3-1
size: many
D: TRBD2
CDR3: CASSQTSGTPGEQFF
DNA: TGTGCCAGCAGCCAGACTAGCGGGACTCCGGGTGAGCAGTTCTTC

J: TRBJ2-5
V: TRBV29-1
size: .
D: .
CDR3: CSVERTTLRETQYF
DNA: TGCAGCGTTGAGAGGACCACTTTGCGGGAGACCCAGTACTTC

J: TRBJ2-5
V: TRBV7-2
size: .
D: TRBD1
CDR3: CASSSAGGYQETQYF
DNA: TGTGCCAGCAGCTCCGCAGGGGGATATCAAGAGACCCAGTACTTC

J: TRBJ2-2
V: TRBV15
size: few
D: .
CDR3: CATSREGITGELFF
DNA: TGTGCCACCAGCAGAGAGGGGATCACCGGGGAGCTGTTTTTT

J: TRBJ2-4
V: TRBV28
size: few
D: TRBD2
CDR3: CASSKIAGGVAKNIQYF
DNA: TGTGCCAGCAGTAAAATAGCGGGAGGGGTAGCCAAAAACATTCAGTACTTC

J: TRBJ2-4
V: TRBV2
size: .
D: .
CDR3: CASNFLLAKNIQYF
DNA: TGTGCCAGCAACTTCCTACTAGCCAAAAACATTCAGTACTTC

J: TRBJ1-1
V: TRBV28
size: .
D: .
CDR3: CASSRDGLEAFF
DNA: TGTGCCAGCAGCAGGGACGGACTTGAAGCTTTCTTT

J: TRBJ1-4
V: TRBV4-3
size: .
D: .
CDR3: CASSQDLGGVGEKLFF
DNA: TGCGCCAGCAGCCAAGATCTAGGAGGGGTTGGGGAAAAACTGTTTTTT

J: TRBJ1-1
V: TRBV7-9
size: .
D: TRBD1
CDR3: CASSLGTGQAFF
DNA: TGTGCCAGCAGCTTGGGGACAGGACAAGCTTTCTTT

J: TRBJ2-6
V: TRBV20-1
size: .
D: TRBD1
CDR3: CSATGDRTHGANVLTF
DNA: TGCAGTGCTACCGGGGACAGGACCCATGGGGCCAACGTCCTGACTTTC

J: TRBJ1-4
V: TRBV5-6
size: .
D: TRBD1
CDR3: CASSLEWTGHEKLFF
DNA: TGTGCCAGCAGCTTGGAATGGACAGGGCATGAAAAACTGTTTTTT